This T cell receptor (beta chain) was obtained from a study of CD8 T cells in Susac syndrome. Sequencing of TCR beta was performed on blood CD8+ T cells and on blood CD4+ T cells. Through negative isolation, CD4+ and CD8+ T cells were obtained, while TEMRA cells were enriched using FACS. The CDR3 covers 13 residues. Germline V lookup: CDR1 SQVTM, CDR2 ANQGSEA. The V and J ends lost 5 bases and 4 bases respectively, with 14 bases between them. Random-hexamer reverse transcription was applied to about 0.45 to 1 ug RNA. TCR beta CDR3 was amplified by immunoSEQ multiplex PCR. This amplification extended across 54 Vbeta and 13 Jbeta segments. TCRdb called the immunoSEQ multiplex PCR reads again in MiXCR, with one record for every CDR3 protein. This table holds roughly 130,000 distinct CDR3 sequences, about 95% found once.

The sequenced sample consisted of CD4+ T cells from PBMCs. The V and J genes are TRBV29-1 and TRBJ2-5; possible D gene TRBD2, 5 bases. This clonotype was sampled from a human donor in good health. The CDR3 loop reads CSVRGINPETQYF. The CDR3 nucleotides are TGCAGCGTTCGGGGAATCAACCCAGAGACCCAGTACTTC. The full variable domain, with the rest looked up from reference TRBV29-1 and TRBJ2-5, is SAVISQKPSRDICQRGTSLTIQCQVDSQVTMMFWYRQQPGQSLTLIATANQGSEATYESGFVIDKFPISRPNLTFSTLTVSNMSPEDSSIYLCSVRGINPETQYFGPGTRLLVL.